This entry features one TCR beta chain sequence. No antigen is known for it. TCRdb keeps only in-frame clones here, not all; method: immunoSEQ multiplex PCR. The table shows approximately 46,000 clones, with over 75% occurring only once. This entry comes from a study of T cell clonotyping in hematopoietic cell transplantation. Indicated time point: recipient sample about 28 days before transplant, after cytoreduction. Trimming at V came to 1 base and at J to 9 bases, leaving 9 bases not matched to a gene. The germline CDR1 and CDR2 sequences are SGHRS and YFSETQ. This CDR3 is 16 amino acids long. Overall study results and limits: Broader posttransplant TCR repertoire diversity was predicted by graft donor and pretransplant recipient Inverse Simpson Index values. Recipient TCR diversity dropped after transplant; expanded clonotypes rose from day 30 to 180.

This clonotype was obtained from a man aged 55 to 70 with biphenotypic leukemia. Some clones in this sample may be carry-over from other donors' samples. The specimen comprised peripheral blood mononuclear cells, sampled before stem cell transplant. This sequence joins TRBV5-1 and TRBJ2-1, with 11 bases matching TRBD2. This chain's CDR3 is CASSLNSGRGRGEQFF. The CDR3 DNA sequence: TGCGCCAGCAGCTTGAATAGCGGGAGGGGCCGAGGTGAGCAGTTCTTC. Combining the CDR3 with reference TRBV5-1 and TRBJ2-1 gives the whole variable domain KAGVTQTPRYLIKTRGQQVTLSCSPISGHRSVSWYQQTPGQGLQFLFEYFSETQRNKGNFPGRFSGRQFSNSRSEMNVSTLELGDSALYLCASSLNSGRGRGEQFFGPGTRLTVL.